This T cell receptor beta chain came from a study of CD8 T cells in Susac syndrome. This CDR3 spans 12 amino acids. V lost 7 bases to trimming and J lost 5 bases, with 11 bases between them. Germline assignment: CDR1 WSHSY and CDR2 SAAADI. Random hexamers primed reverse transcription of 0.5 to 1 ug RNA. Multiplex immunoSEQ PCR targeted 54 Vbeta and 13 Jbeta TCR beta segments. Each CDR3 protein gets one entry after TCRdb re-called the immunoSEQ multiplex PCR reads with MiXCR. Of around 150,000 distinct CDR3 sequences in the sample, around 94% were seen once. Healthy donors constituted the controls, which were matched for age and sex.

This sequence joins TRBV10-2 and TRBJ2-5; tentative D call: TRBD1 (5 bases). The sequenced sample was CD4+ T cells from PBMCs. This receptor was obtained from a human donor in good health. The CDR3 sequence is CASTDSVETQYF. For the CDR3, the DNA is TGCGCCAGCACTGACAGTGTGGAGACCCAGTACTTC.